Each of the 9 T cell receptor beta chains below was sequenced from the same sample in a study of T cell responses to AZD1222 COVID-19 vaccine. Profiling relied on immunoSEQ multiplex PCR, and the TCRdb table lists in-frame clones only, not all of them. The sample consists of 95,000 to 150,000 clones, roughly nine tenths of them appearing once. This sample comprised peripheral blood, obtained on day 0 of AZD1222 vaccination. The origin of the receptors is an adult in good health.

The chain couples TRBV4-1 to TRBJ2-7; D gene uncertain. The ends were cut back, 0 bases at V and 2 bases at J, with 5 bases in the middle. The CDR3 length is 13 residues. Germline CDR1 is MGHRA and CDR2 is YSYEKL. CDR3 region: CASSQERAYEQYF. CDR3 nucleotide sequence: TGCGCCAGCAGCCAAGAACGGGCCTACGAGCAGTACTTC.

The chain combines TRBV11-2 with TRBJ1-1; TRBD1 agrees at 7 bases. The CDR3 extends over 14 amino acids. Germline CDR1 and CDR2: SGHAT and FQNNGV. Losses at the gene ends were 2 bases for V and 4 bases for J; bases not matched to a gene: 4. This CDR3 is CASSLFQGGTEAFF. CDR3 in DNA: TGTGCCAGCAGCTTATTTCAGGGGGGCACTGAAGCTTTCTTT.

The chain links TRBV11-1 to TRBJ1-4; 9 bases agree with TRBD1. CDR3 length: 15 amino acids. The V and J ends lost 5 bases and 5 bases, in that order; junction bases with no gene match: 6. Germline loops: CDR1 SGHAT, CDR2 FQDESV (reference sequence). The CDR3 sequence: CASSPTDRGNEKLFF. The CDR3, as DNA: TGTGCCAGCAGCCCTACGGACAGGGGAAATGAAAAACTGTTTTTT.

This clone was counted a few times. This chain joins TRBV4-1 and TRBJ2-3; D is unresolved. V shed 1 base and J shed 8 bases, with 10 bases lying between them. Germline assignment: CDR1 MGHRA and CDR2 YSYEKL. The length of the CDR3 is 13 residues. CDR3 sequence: CASSQAITGTQYF. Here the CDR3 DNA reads TGCGCCAGCAGCCAAGCGATTACCGGTACGCAGTATTTT.

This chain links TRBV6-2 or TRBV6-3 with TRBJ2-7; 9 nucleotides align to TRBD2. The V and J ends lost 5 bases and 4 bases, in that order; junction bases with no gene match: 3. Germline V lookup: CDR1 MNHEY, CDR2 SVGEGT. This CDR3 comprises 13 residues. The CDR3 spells CASSRLAVYEQYV. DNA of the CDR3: TGTGCCAGCAGTCGACTAGCGGTATACGAGCAGTACGTC.

CDR3 in amino acids: CASSRQGFGNSPLHF. DNA of the CDR3: TGTGCCAGCAGCCGACAGGGGTTTGGGAATTCACCCCTCCACTTT. This chain uses TRBV7-9 with TRBJ1-6, with TRBD1 matching 8 bases. The J segment lost 7 bases and the V segment lost 5 bases, leaving 7 bases of the junction unmatched. Germline CDR1 SEHNR, CDR2 FQNEAQ (reference sequence). The CDR3 has 15 amino acids. Full variable domain (remainder filled in from reference TRBV7-9 and TRBJ1-6): DTGVSQNPRHKITKRGQNVTFRCDPISEHNRLYWYRQTLGQGPEFLTYFQNEAQLEKSRLLSDRFSAERPKGSFSTLEIQRTEQGDSAMYLCASSRQGFGNSPLHFGNGTRLTVT.

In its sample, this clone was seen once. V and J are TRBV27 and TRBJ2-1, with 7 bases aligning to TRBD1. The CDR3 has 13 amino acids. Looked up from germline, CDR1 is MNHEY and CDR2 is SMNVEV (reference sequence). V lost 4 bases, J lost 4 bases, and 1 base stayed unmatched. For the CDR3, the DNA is TGTGCCAGCAGTTGGGGACAGTACAATGAGCAGTTCTTC. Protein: CASSWGQYNEQFF.

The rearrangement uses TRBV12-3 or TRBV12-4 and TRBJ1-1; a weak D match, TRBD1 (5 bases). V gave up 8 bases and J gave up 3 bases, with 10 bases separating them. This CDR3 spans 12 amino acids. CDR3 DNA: TGTGCCAGCGGGGGGATCTACACTGAAGCTTTCTTT. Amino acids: CASGGIYTEAFF.

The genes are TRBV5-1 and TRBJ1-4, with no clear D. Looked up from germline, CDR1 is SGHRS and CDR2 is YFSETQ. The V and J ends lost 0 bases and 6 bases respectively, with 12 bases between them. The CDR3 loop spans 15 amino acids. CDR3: CASSLGGRLDEKLFF. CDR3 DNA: TGCGCCAGCAGCTTGGGTGGGAGGTTGGATGAAAAACTGTTTTTT.